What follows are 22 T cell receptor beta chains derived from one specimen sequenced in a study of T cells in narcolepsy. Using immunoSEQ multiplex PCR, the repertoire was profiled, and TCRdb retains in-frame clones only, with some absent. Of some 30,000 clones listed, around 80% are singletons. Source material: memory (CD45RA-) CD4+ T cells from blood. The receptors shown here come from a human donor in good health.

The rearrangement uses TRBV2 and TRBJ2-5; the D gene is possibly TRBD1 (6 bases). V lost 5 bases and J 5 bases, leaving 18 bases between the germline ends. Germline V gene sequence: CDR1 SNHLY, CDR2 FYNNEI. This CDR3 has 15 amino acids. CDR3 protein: CASSPELTGYETQYF. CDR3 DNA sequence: TGTGCCAGCAGTCCCGAACTTACAGGGTACGAGACCCAGTACTTC.

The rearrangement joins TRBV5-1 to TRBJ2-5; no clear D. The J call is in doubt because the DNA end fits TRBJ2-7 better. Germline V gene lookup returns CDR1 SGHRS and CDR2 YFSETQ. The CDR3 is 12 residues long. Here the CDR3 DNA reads TGCGCCAGCAGCCGCGAAGGCTACGAGCAGTACTTC. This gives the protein CASSREGYEQYF.

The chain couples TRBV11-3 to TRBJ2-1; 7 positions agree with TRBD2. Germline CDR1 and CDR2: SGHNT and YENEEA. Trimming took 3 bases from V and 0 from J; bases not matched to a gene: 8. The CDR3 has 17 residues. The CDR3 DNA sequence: TGTGCCAGCAGCTTCGGTGGCGGGAGCGTCTCCTACAATGAGCAGTTCTTC. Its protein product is CASSFGGGSVSYNEQFF.

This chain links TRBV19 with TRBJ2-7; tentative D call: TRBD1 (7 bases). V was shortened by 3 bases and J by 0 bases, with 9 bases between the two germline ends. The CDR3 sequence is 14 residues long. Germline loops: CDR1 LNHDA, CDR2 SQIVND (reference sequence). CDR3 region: CASSIQGGSYEQYF. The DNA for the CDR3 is TGTGCCAGTAGTATCCAGGGGGGCTCCTACGAGCAGTACTTC.

CDR3 nucleotide sequence: TGCGCCAGCAGCCAAGGGGGTGGGACCAGGAACACCGGGGAGCTGTTTTTT. Residues: CASSQGGGTRNTGELFF. The J gene is TRBJ2-2, the V gene TRBV4-3; D tentatively fits TRBD1 or TRBD2 (5 bases each). The CDR3 sequence is 17 residues long. Germline loops: CDR1 LGHNA, CDR2 YSLEER. Between the trimmed V and J ends, which lost 1 base and 1 base, there was a span of 13 bases.

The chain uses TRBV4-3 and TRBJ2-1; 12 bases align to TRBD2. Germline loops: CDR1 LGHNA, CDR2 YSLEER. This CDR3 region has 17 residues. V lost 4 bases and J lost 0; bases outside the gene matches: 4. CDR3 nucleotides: TGCGCCAGCAGCCCTTCGACTAGCGGGGGCTCCTACAATGAGCAGTTCTTC. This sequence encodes CASSPSTSGGSYNEQFF.

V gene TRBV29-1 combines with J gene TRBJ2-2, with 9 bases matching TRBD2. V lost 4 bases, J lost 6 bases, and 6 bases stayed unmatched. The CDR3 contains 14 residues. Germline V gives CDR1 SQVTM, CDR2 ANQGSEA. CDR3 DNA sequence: TGCAGCGTTGCAGCGGGAGGTTCCGCCGGGGAGCTGTTTTTT. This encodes CSVAAGGSAGELFF.

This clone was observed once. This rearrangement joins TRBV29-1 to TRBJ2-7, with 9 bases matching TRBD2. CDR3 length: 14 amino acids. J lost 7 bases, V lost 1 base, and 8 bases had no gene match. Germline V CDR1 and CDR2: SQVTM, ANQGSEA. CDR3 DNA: TGCAGCGTTGAAGTGGCTAGCGGGGTAGGAGAGCAGTACTTC. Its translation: CSVEVASGVGEQYF.

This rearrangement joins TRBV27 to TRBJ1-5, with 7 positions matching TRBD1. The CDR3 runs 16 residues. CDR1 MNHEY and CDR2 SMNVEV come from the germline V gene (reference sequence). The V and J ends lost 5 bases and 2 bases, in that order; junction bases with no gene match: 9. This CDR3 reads CASSQARDSGNQPQHF. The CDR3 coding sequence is TGTGCCAGCAGTCAGGCCAGGGACAGTGGCAATCAGCCCCAGCATTTT.

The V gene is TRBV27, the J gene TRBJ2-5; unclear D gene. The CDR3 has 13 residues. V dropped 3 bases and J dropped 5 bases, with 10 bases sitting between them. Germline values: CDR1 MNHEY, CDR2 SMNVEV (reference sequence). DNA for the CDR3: TGTGCCAGCAGTTTCAGCCTTCGGGAGACCCAGTACTTC. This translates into CASSFSLRETQYF.

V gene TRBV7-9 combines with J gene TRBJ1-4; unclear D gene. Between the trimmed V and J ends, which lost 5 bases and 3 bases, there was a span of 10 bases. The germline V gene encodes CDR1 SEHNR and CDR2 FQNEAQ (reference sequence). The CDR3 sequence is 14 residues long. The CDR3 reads CASSRPAANEKLFF. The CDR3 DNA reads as TGTGCCAGCAGCCGACCGGCTGCTAATGAAAAACTGTTTTTT.

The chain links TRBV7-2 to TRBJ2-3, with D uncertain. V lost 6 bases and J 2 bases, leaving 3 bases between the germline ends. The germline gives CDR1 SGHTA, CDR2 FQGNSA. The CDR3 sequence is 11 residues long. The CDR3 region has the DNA TGTGCCAGCAGTTACACAGATACGCAGTATTTT. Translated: CASSYTDTQYF.

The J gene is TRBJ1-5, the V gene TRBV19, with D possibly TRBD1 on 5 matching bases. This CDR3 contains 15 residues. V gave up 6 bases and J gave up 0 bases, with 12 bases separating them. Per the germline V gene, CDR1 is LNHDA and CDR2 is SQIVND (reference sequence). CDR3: CASRRQSFSNQPQHF. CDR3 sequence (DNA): TGTGCCAGTAGGAGACAGAGTTTTAGCAATCAGCCCCAGCATTTT.

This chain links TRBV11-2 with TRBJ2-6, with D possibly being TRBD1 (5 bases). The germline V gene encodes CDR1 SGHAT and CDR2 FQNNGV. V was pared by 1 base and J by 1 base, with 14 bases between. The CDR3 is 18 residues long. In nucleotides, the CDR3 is TGTGCCAGCAGCTTAGGTAGGGGAAGGGCTTCTGGGGCCAACGTCCTGACTTTC. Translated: CASSLGRGRASGANVLTF.

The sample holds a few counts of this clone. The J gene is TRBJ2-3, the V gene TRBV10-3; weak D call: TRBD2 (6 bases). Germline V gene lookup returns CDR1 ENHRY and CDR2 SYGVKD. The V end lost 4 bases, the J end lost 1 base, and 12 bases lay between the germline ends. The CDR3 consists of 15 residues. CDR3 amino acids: CAISGRASGTDTQYF. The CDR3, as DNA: TGTGCCATCAGTGGCCGGGCTAGCGGCACAGATACGCAGTATTTT.

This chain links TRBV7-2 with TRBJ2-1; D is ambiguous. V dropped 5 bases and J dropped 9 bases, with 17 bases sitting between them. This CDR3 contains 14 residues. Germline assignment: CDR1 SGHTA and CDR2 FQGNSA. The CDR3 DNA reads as TGTGCCAGCAGCCTAGACTCCATCCCGAGTGAGCAGTTCTTC. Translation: CASSLDSIPSEQFF.

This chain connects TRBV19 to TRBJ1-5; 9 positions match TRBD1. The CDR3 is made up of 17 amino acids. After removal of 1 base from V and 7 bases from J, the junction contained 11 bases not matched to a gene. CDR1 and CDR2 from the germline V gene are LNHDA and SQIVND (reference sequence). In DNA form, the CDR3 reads TGTGCCAGTAGTATAGTAGAGGGACAGGGATTTTGGCAGCCCCAGCATTTT. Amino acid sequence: CASSIVEGQGFWQPQHF.

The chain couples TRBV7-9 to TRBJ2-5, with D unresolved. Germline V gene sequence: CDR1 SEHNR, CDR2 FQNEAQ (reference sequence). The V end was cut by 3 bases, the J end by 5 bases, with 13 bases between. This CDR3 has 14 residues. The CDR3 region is CASSLGSSPETQYF. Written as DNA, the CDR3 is TGTGCCAGCAGCTTGGGTTCGTCGCCGGAGACCCAGTACTTC. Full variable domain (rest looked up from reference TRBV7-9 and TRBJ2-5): DTGVSQNPRHKITKRGQNVTFRCDPISEHNRLYWYRQTLGQGPEFLTYFQNEAQLEKSRLLSDRFSAERPKGSFSTLEIQRTEQGDSAMYLCASSLGSSPETQYFGPGTRLLVL.

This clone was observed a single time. The CDR3 sequence is CASSAFRQSSGNTIYF. CDR3 nucleotides: TGTGCCAGTAGTGCCTTCAGGCAGTCGTCTGGAAACACCATATATTTT. V is TRBV19 and J is TRBJ1-3; D not certain. The CDR3 sequence is 16 residues long. Germline V lookup: CDR1 LNHDA, CDR2 SQIVND (reference sequence). The V end lost 5 bases, the J end lost 1 base, and 15 bases lay between the germline ends.

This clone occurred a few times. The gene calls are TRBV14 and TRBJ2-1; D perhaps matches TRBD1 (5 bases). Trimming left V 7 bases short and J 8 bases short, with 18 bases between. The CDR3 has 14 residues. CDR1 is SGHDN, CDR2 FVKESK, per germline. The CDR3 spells CASTKVGRAYEQFF. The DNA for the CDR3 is TGTGCCAGCACCAAAGTTGGCAGGGCGTATGAGCAGTTCTTC.

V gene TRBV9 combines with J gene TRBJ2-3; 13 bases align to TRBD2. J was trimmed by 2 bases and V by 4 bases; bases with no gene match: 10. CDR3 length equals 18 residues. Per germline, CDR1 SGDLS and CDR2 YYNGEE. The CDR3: CASSHKGGTSGATDTQYF. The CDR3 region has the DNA TGTGCCAGCAGCCATAAAGGGGGGACTAGCGGGGCCACAGATACGCAGTATTTT.

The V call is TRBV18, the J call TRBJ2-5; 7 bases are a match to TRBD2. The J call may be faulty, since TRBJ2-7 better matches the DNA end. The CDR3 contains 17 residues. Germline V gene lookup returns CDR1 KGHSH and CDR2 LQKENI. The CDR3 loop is CASSPPLWLADSGEQYF. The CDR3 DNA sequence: TGTGCCAGCTCACCACCGTTGTGGCTAGCGGACTCCGGCGAGCAGTACTTC.